What follows are 25 T cell receptor beta chains derived from one specimen sequenced in a study of a mutant IDH1 vaccine in newly diagnosed glioma. No antigen has been identified for these receptors. TCRdb's table, derived via immunoSEQ multiplex PCR, lists solely in-frame clones and lacks some. This table holds tens of thousands of clones, approximately 78% found once. Time point of the sample: week 47, end of study. The investigators gave 300 ug of mutant IDH1 20-mer peptide in each vaccine dose, together with topical imiquimod. This specimen consisted of PBMCs, obtained from a glioma patient whose treatment included an IDH1 peptide vaccine. The origin of the receptors is a man aged 35 to 55 with glioma.

This rearrangement joins TRBV4-1 to TRBJ2-1; 14 nucleotides match TRBD2. Germline V lookup: CDR1 MGHRA, CDR2 YSYEKL. V shed 4 bases, J shed 4 bases, and the junction held 6 bases outside the gene matches. The CDR3 totals 17 residues. The CDR3 reads CASSPRTSGGPYNEQFF. The DNA of the CDR3 is TGCGCCAGCAGCCCGCGGACTAGCGGGGGGCCTTACAATGAGCAGTTCTTC.

The chain uses TRBV30 and TRBJ2-1; 8 nucleotides agree with TRBD1. Looked up from germline, CDR1 is GTSNPN and CDR2 is SVGIG (reference sequence). The ends lost 5 bases at V and 8 bases at J; junction bases unmatched: 11. The length of the CDR3 is 14 residues. The CDR3 bases are TGTGCCTGGGACAGGGGCCCCCGAATCGATGAGCAGTTCTTC. This translates into CAWDRGPRIDEQFF.

This chain connects TRBV6-5 to TRBJ2-3; TRBD2 agrees at 10 bases. CDR3 length equals 14 residues. Trimming took 7 bases from V and 3 from J; bases not matched to a gene: 4. The germline V gene encodes CDR1 MNHEY and CDR2 SVGAGI. Here the CDR3 DNA reads TGTGCCAGCAATTTAGCGGGAGGAACAGATACGCAGTATTTT. Encoded protein: CASNLAGGTDTQYF.

The rearrangement joins TRBV28 to TRBJ1-1, with a tentative D call TRBD1 (6 bases). The V end lost 7 bases, the J end lost 0 bases, and 27 bases lay between the germline ends. CDR1 and CDR2 from the germline V gene are MDHEN and SYDVKM. The CDR3 covers 19 residues. Here the CDR3 DNA reads TGTGCCAGCACCCTTTACGGGGGCCATTCGACGGAATTGAACACTGAAGCTTTCTTT. Its translation: CASTLYGGHSTELNTEAFF.

By sample fraction, this clone is large (0.1 to 1%). The V and J genes are TRBV6-5 and TRBJ1-5; 9 bases align to TRBD1. The ends lost 6 bases at V and 5 bases at J; junction bases unmatched: 5. The CDR3 sequence is 14 residues long. Germline V lookup: CDR1 MNHEY, CDR2 SVGAGI. Here the CDR3 DNA reads TGTGCCAGCAGCAGGGGACAGGGACATCAGCCCCAGCATTTT. Translated: CASSRGQGHQPQHF.

The V and J genes are TRBV30 and TRBJ2-2, with unresolved D. V lost 0 bases and J 3 bases, leaving 11 bases between the germline ends. Germline V CDR1 and CDR2: GTSNPN, SVGIG (reference sequence). The length of the CDR3 is 15 residues. The CDR3 nucleotides are TGTGCCTGGAGTGTACGGCGCAGAGACACCGGGGAGCTGTTTTTT. Protein: CAWSVRRRDTGELFF.

The genes are TRBV29-1 and TRBJ1-2; 7 bases are a match to TRBD1. The CDR3 is 16 amino acids. The junction had 16 bases not matched to a gene; V was cut back by 5 bases and J by 4 bases. Germline-derived CDR1 and CDR2 are SQVTM and ANQGSEA. The CDR3 nucleotides read TGCAGCGTTTACTCAAACCCCGGACAGGAAGGCTATGGCTACACCTTC. Protein product: CSVYSNPGQEGYGYTF.

CDR3 in amino acids: CASTPGQGPYEQYF. CDR3 DNA sequence: TGTGCCAGTACCCCGGGACAGGGCCCCTACGAGCAGTACTTC. The rearrangement joins TRBV19 to TRBJ2-7; 9 bases fit TRBD1. The CDR3 is 14 amino acids. The germline V gene encodes CDR1 LNHDA and CDR2 SQIVND (reference sequence). V was pared by 7 bases and J by 2 bases, with 6 bases of the junction left unmatched.

Only a few counts were recorded for this clone. The rearrangement uses TRBV6-1 and TRBJ1-5; D remains ambiguous. V was shortened by 3 bases and J by 5 bases, with 14 bases between the two germline ends. Germline V lookup: CDR1 MNHNS, CDR2 SASEGT. The CDR3 loop spans 15 amino acids. Written as DNA, the CDR3 is TGTGCCAGCAGTGACCTTAGATACGGGTATCAGCCCCAGCATTTT. Encoded protein: CASSDLRYGYQPQHF.

The genes are TRBV19 and TRBJ2-7, with TRBD1 matching over 8 bases. Trimming removed 4 bases from V and 5 bases from J; junction bases left unmatched: 7. The CDR3 contains 14 residues. The germline V gene encodes CDR1 LNHDA and CDR2 SQIVND (reference sequence). DNA for the CDR3: TGTGCCAGTAGTACAGGGGGCCTCATCCACGAGCAGTACTTC. It is translated as CASSTGGLIHEQYF.

The J gene is TRBJ1-2, the V gene TRBV7-9; a possible D gene is TRBD1 (5 bases). V was clipped by 0 bases and J by 3 bases, with 11 bases between them. The CDR3 is made up of 15 amino acids. CDR1 is SEHNR and CDR2 is FQNEAQ in the germline V gene (reference sequence). Here the CDR3 reads CASSLAMGRYYGYTF. The CDR3 DNA follows: TGTGCCAGCAGCTTAGCTATGGGACGGTACTATGGCTACACCTTC.

Concerning this clone itself: At one end the junction does not follow the germline gene, possibly because of a read error. This CDR3 reads CAWSVIGATSHNEQFF. The CDR3 DNA sequence: TGTGCCTGGAGTGTAATTGGGGCCACCTCCCACAATGAGCAGTTCTTC. The chain carries TRBV30 and TRBJ2-1, with D perhaps TRBD1 (5 bases). Germline assignment: CDR1 GTSNPN and CDR2 SVGIG (reference sequence). The CDR3 contains 16 residues.

This clone was recorded once. The V call is TRBV19, the J call TRBJ1-5; D gene unclear. The germline V and J ends were trimmed by 7 bases and 6 bases, with 19 bases remaining between them. The CDR3 runs to 15 residues. Germline lookup yields CDR1 LNHDA and CDR2 SQIVND (reference sequence). CDR3 DNA: TGTGCCAGTACCCCAATCGCTCCCGGTCGTCAGCCCCAGCATTTT. Protein sequence: CASTPIAPGRQPQHF.

The chain links TRBV19 to TRBJ1-1; D is ambiguous. This CDR3 is 12 amino acids long. Germline CDR1 and CDR2: LNHDA and SQIVND (reference sequence). V shed 6 bases and J shed 5 bases, with 10 bases lying between them. The chain's CDR3 is CASRGWRTEAFF. DNA of the CDR3: TGTGCCAGTAGAGGTTGGAGAACTGAAGCTTTCTTT.

V gene TRBV5-6 combines with J gene TRBJ1-6; 9 nucleotides agree with TRBD1. CDR1 is SGHDT and CDR2 is YYEEEE in the germline V gene. Losses at the gene ends were 8 bases for V and 4 bases for J; bases not matched to a gene: 7. The CDR3 totals 15 residues. The CDR3 reads CARNRGQGYNSPLHF. Written as DNA, the CDR3 is TGTGCCAGAAACAGGGGGCAGGGGTATAATTCACCCCTCCACTTT.

This sequence joins TRBV5-4 and TRBJ2-7, with 9 nucleotides matching TRBD2. CDR1 and CDR2 (germline): SGHNT, YYREEE (reference sequence). J was trimmed by 4 bases and V by 1 base; bases with no gene match: 6. The CDR3 sequence is 15 residues long. CDR3 coding DNA: TGTGCCAGCAGCTTGCAGCCTAGCGGGAAATACGAGCAGTACTTC. Protein sequence: CASSLQPSGKYEQYF.

This clone showed up just once. The rearrangement links TRBV4-1 to TRBJ2-1; unclear D gene. Trimming removed 2 bases at V and 14 bases at J, with 19 bases between. CDR1 and CDR2 from the germline V gene are MGHRA and YSYEKL. CDR3 length equals 14 residues. For the CDR3, the DNA is TGCGCCAGCAGCCAACACTGGCACCAGCAGGTGGAGTTCTTC. Protein: CASSQHWHQQVEFF.

The CDR3 protein is CAIQQEGNTGELFF. The CDR3 DNA reads as TGTGCCATCCAACAGGAGGGGAACACCGGGGAGCTGTTTTTT. The genes are TRBV6-1 and TRBJ2-2; tentative D call: TRBD2 (6 bases). Germline values: CDR1 MNHNS, CDR2 SASEGT. Trimming shortened V by 10 bases and J by 1 base, and 13 bases separated the two germline ends. The CDR3 totals 14 residues.

The chain employs TRBV4-2 and TRBJ2-3, with 7 bases matching TRBD2. The V segment lost 0 bases and the J segment 3 bases; nucleotides outside the gene matches: 9. In germline, CDR1 is LGHNA, CDR2 YNFKEQ. This CDR3 contains 17 residues. For the CDR3, the DNA is TGTGCCAGCAGCCAAGATCTTCCGGGAGGAGGTACAGATACGCAGTATTTT. This gives the protein CASSQDLPGGGTDTQYF.

Only one count was recorded for this clone. The rearrangement joins TRBV5-1 to TRBJ2-7; perhaps TRBD2 as D (5 bases). In germline, CDR1 is SGHRS, CDR2 YFSETQ. The ends were cut back, 4 bases at V and 2 bases at J, with 10 bases in the middle. The CDR3 sequence is 13 residues long. CDR3 region: CASSTDGTYEQYF. CDR3 nucleotides: TGCGCCAGCAGCACGGACGGGACCTACGAGCAGTACTTC.

The rearrangement links TRBV9 to TRBJ2-7; D is perhaps TRBD2 (6 bases). Looked up from germline, CDR1 is SGDLS and CDR2 is YYNGEE. The CDR3 contains 14 residues. Between the trimmed V and J ends, which lost 0 bases and 2 bases, there was a span of 9 bases. This CDR3 reads CASSVGGLAYEQYF. The CDR3 coding sequence is TGTGCCAGCAGCGTAGGGGGACTCGCCTACGAGCAGTACTTC.

The chain carries TRBV25-1 and TRBJ2-2; TRBD2 matches 7 bases. The germline CDR1 and CDR2 sequences are MGHDK and SYGVNS. V lost 8 bases and J lost 0; bases outside the gene matches: 3. CDR3 length: 14 amino acids. CDR3 sequence reads: CASAGLANTGELFF. CDR3 DNA: TGTGCCAGCGCAGGACTAGCGAACACCGGGGAGCTGTTTTTT.

The chain is built from TRBV5-6 and TRBJ2-1, with D perhaps assigned TRBD1 or TRBD2 (5 bases each). Trimming left V 7 bases short and J 9 bases short, with 20 bases between. Germline CDR1 reads SGHDT; CDR2 reads YYEEEE. The CDR3 has 14 residues. In DNA, the CDR3 is TGTGCCAGCTCACTAGGGCTGTGGGGCATTGAGCAGTTCTTC. Protein sequence: CASSLGLWGIEQFF. Looking up the rest from reference TRBV5-6 and TRBJ2-1 gives the full variable domain: DAGVTQSPTHLIKTRGQQVTLRCSPKSGHDTVSWYQQALGQGPQFIFQYYEEEERQRGNFPDRFSGHQFPNYSSELNVNALLLGDSALYLCASSLGLWGIEQFFGPGTRLTVL.

The gene calls are TRBV28 and TRBJ1-4, with TRBD1 identical over 8 bases. V lost 2 bases and J lost 11; bases outside the gene matches: 7. The CDR3 extends over 14 amino acids. CDR1 MDHEN and CDR2 SYDVKM come from the germline V gene. The CDR3 is CASSLRQGAGKLFF. Here the CDR3 DNA reads TGTGCCAGCAGTTTAAGGCAGGGGGCTGGGAAACTGTTTTTT.

The chain has TRBV14 and TRBJ1-6; D may be TRBD1 (6 bases). Germline-derived CDR1 and CDR2 are SGHDN and FVKESK. There are 20 residues in the CDR3. Trimming left V 0 bases short and J 3 bases short, with 21 bases between. The CDR3 nucleotides are TGTGCCAGCAGCCAAGATGGGCCCACTCGAGGGGGACTCTATAATTCACCCCTCCACTTT. Its protein is CASSQDGPTRGGLYNSPLHF.